The rows below give T cell receptor beta chains drawn from one sample of a study of blood T cells in healthy people across ages. TCRdb redid the calling of the 5' RACE reads with MiXCR, one entry per CDR3 protein. The sample has under 2,000,000 distinct CDR3 sequences; around 50% are singletons. Sample: blood. These receptors all come from a woman in her thirties or forties in good health. Both conserved end residues are part of each CDR3. The D gene is left open where the match is weak. Size is omitted from some rows. Given values are once, few, many or a class for expanded clones.

TRBJ2-6,TRBV7-3,once,TRBD1,CASSRDSLRGANVLTF,TGTGCCAGCAGCCGGGACAGCCTACGTGGGGCCAACGTCCTGACTTTC
TRBJ2-4,TRBV7-2,few,NA,CASSLEGWGDKYF,TGTGCCAGCAGCTTAGAGGGATGGGGGGACAAGTACTTC
TRBJ1-2,TRBV28,NA,TRBD1,CASSKPGQNYGYTF,TGTGCCAGCAGTAAACCGGGACAGAACTATGGCTACACCTTC
TRBJ1-6,TRBV28,NA,TRBD1,CASRPGTGSNSPLHF,TGTGCCAGCAGGCCTGGGACAGGGAGTAATTCACCCCTCCACTTT
TRBJ1-1,TRBV20-1,NA,NA,CSASLRRMNTEAFF,TGCAGTGCTAGTCTTAGACGGATGAACACTGAAGCTTTCTTT
TRBJ2-7,TRBV9,many,TRBD1,CASSLHRGYEQYF,TGTGCCAGCAGCCTCCACAGGGGCTACGAGCAGTACTTC
TRBJ2-3,TRBV7-2,NA,NA,CASSLIGRGALTDTQYF,TGTGCCAGCAGCTTAATAGGACGGGGGGCCCTCACAGATACGCAGTATTTT
TRBJ1-2,TRBV28,few,NA,CASSSLGRGYTF,TGTGCCAGCAGTTCCCTAGGTCGGGGCTACACCTTC
TRBJ2-3,TRBV24-1,NA,NA,CATGDDRRDTQYF,TGTGCCACCGGCGACGACAGGCGGGATACGCAGTATTTT
TRBJ2-5,TRBV29-1,few,NA,CSVKEAGETQYF,TGCAGCGTGAAGGAGGCGGGGGAGACCCAGTACTTC
TRBJ1-5,TRBV10-3,NA,TRBD1,CAISPGTGDSNQPQHF,TGTGCCATCAGCCCCGGGACAGGAGATAGCAATCAGCCCCAGCATTTT
TRBJ1-1,TRBV4-3,NA,NA,CASSQDQGTTAEAFF,TGCGCCAGCAGCCAAGATCAGGGGACAACGGCTGAAGCTTTCTTT
TRBJ1-2,TRBV7-6,few,TRBD1,CASSLVPPQGARNYGYTF,TGTGCCAGCAGCTTAGTTCCCCCTCAGGGGGCGCGCAACTATGGCTACACCTTC
TRBJ2-7,TRBV9,few,NA,CASSVGLAAYEQYF,TGTGCCAGCAGCGTAGGTTTAGCGGCGTACGAGCAGTACTTC
TRBJ2-4,TRBV20-1,few,NA,CSASPLKDRENIQYF,TGCAGTGCTAGCCCGCTCAAGGATCGGGAAAACATTCAGTACTTC
TRBJ2-1,TRBV12-3/TRBV12-4,few,TRBD2,CASSSWGGPYNEQFF,TGTGCCAGCAGCTCATGGGGGGGACCCTACAATGAGCAGTTCTTC
TRBJ2-2,TRBV4-1,NA,TRBD1,CASSFSGTATGELFF,TGCGCCAGCAGCTTCTCCGGGACAGCGACCGGGGAGCTGTTTTTT
TRBJ2-1,TRBV6-1,NA,TRBD1,CASTGQGLPNEQFF,TGTGCCAGCACGGGACAGGGTCTCCCCAATGAGCAGTTCTTC
TRBJ2-1,TRBV20-1,once,TRBD2,CSAGAGLAYNEQFF,TGCAGTGCTGGAGCGGGACTCGCCTACAATGAGCAGTTCTTC
TRBJ2-3,TRBV20-1,few,NA,CSAQVAGTDTQYF,TGCAGTGCCCAGGTGGCGGGCACAGATACGCAGTATTTT